This T cell receptor beta chain was retrieved from a study of vaccination effects on CD4 cells after COVID-19. Pools of viral peptides were used by the ViraFEST assay to expand antigen-specific CD4+ T cells ahead of sequencing. After roughly eleven days in culture, the CD4+ T cells were isolated. Each vaccine recipient was nucleocapsid antibody negative and had no prior SARS-CoV-2 infection. Some 2.1 million PBMC per well received 10 IU/ml IL-2 and 9.5 to 10 ug/ml peptides in culture. The repertoire was sequenced with immunoSEQ multiplex PCR; TCRdb's copy has only in-frame clones and lacks some. The sample has around 71,000 clones, approximately 72% seen once. Germline values: CDR1 MDHEN, CDR2 SYDVKM. CDR3 length equals 15 residues. The V gene lost 4 bases and the J gene lost 5 bases, with 17 bases spanning the gap. As to this clone: Its cognate antigen is unknown.

The clonotype originates from a human donor who received a COVID-19 vaccine. This chain joins TRBV28 and TRBJ1-2; D is possibly TRBD1 (6 bases). Sequencing used CD4+ T cells from PBMCs cultured with HCoV-OC43 spike peptides, obtained before COVID-19 vaccination. Subset described: HCoV-OC43 spike overlapping peptide pool stimulation. The CDR3 protein is CASSSGQRNIYGYTF. The CDR3 coding sequence is TGTGCCAGCAGTTCAGGACAGAGAAATATTTATGGCTACACCTTC.